Below, 28 T cell receptor beta chains from the same sample are listed, as sequenced in a study of shared clonotypes between healthy human individuals. Some clones are missing from TCRdb's copy, which holds only in-frame ones; the method was immunoSEQ multiplex PCR. The sample has 1 million to 1.3 million clones; 70% to 80% are singletons. Sequenced input: memory CD4+ T cells from PBMCs. Noted subset: CD45RA-negative fraction. All receptors derive from a man aged 18 to 29 in good health. Some clones in this sample may be carry-over from other donors' samples.

About this clone itself: This clone may be a read error of a much larger clone one base away. The chain employs TRBV11-2 and TRBJ2-1; D is uncertain. The germline V gene encodes CDR1 SGHAT and CDR2 FQNNGV. CDR3 length: 13 residues. Trimming took 2 bases from V and 0 from J, leaving 2 bases between them. In DNA, the CDR3 is TGTGCCAGCAGCTTAAACTCCTACAATGAGCAGTTCTTC. Translating gives CASSLNSYNEQFF.

CDR3 sequence (DNA): TGCGCCAGCAGTGTGCTAGCGGGCCTAAAGGCGGCGAACACCGGGGAGCTGTTTTTT. Translated: CASSVLAGLKAANTGELFF. This chain links TRBV10-2 with TRBJ2-2, with 8 bases that match TRBD2. V lost 4 bases to trimming and J lost 0 bases; unmatched junction nucleotides: 13. CDR1 and CDR2 (germline): WSHSY, SAAADI. CDR3 length: 19 amino acids.

This clone was seen many times. V usage is TRBV20-1 and J usage is TRBJ2-7; D gene ambiguous. The V end was cut by 3 bases, the J end by 6 bases, with 3 bases between. Germline V CDR1 and CDR2: DFQATT, SNEGSKA (reference sequence). The CDR3 totals 9 residues. The DNA for the CDR3 is TGCAGTGCTAGCGGCGAGCAGTACTTC. It translates to CSASGEQYF.

This clone was seen once. This chain links TRBV28 with TRBJ2-1, with TRBD2 identical over 12 bases. This CDR3 comprises 15 residues. CDR1 MDHEN and CDR2 SYDVKM come from the germline V gene. The V and J ends lost 3 bases and 8 bases, in that order; junction bases with no gene match: 5. CDR3 protein: CASSFLAGGPDEQFF. The CDR3 DNA reads as TGTGCCAGCAGTTTCCTAGCGGGAGGGCCTGATGAGCAGTTCTTC.

The rearrangement uses TRBV28 and TRBJ2-2, with TRBD1 as a possible D gene (6 bases). The germline CDR1 and CDR2 sequences are MDHEN and SYDVKM. The ends were cut back, 3 bases at V and 1 base at J, with 15 bases in the middle. The CDR3 contains 17 residues. The CDR3 loop is CASSFIWTVVNTGELFF. The DNA for the CDR3 is TGTGCCAGCAGTTTCATTTGGACAGTCGTGAACACCGGGGAGCTGTTTTTT.

This clone showed up just a few times. The chain is built from TRBV5-1 and TRBJ2-5; 11 positions agree with TRBD2. The CDR3 loop spans 15 amino acids. V trimming: 4 bases; J trimming: 5 bases; junction bases outside the gene matches: 7. Germline V gene sequence: CDR1 SGHRS, CDR2 YFSETQ. The CDR3 bases are TGCGCCAGCAGCATCGGACTAGCGGGTAGGGAGACCCAGTACTTC. Translated, it gives CASSIGLAGRETQYF.

The J gene is TRBJ2-5, the V gene TRBV6-1; 7 bases are shared with TRBD2. Germline-derived CDR1 and CDR2 are MNHNS and SASEGT. The V gene end was trimmed by 2 bases and the J gene end by 5 bases; junction bases not matched to a gene: 5. The CDR3 has 14 amino acids. DNA of the CDR3: TGTGCCAGCAGTGAAATCGGGCGGGGGGAGACCCAGTACTTC. Amino acid sequence: CASSEIGRGETQYF.

The chain has TRBV7-9 and TRBJ2-2; D possibly corresponds to TRBD2 (6 bases). V lost 1 base, J lost 6 bases, and 12 bases lay in between. CDR1 and CDR2 from the germline V gene are SEHNR and FQNEAQ (reference sequence). CDR3 length equals 15 residues. This CDR3 is CASSLVASGAGELFF. CDR3 DNA: TGTGCCAGCAGCTTAGTTGCATCGGGGGCCGGGGAGCTGTTTTTT.

This clone was picked up many times. The CDR3 coding sequence is TGTGCCAGCAGGCCCGGTGGGGGAGAACTCCAAGAGACCCAGTACTTC. Translation: CASRPGGGELQETQYF. This sequence joins TRBV7-2 and TRBJ2-5; D tentatively fits TRBD1 or TRBD2 (5 bases each). The CDR3 runs to 16 residues. Germline V CDR1 and CDR2: SGHTA, FQGNSA. With 6 bases removed from V and 1 base from J, the gap between germline ends came to 18 bases.

As concerns this clone: A far larger clone is one nucleotide away, so this likely arose from a read error. The sample has other DNA sequences that encode this CDR3 too. The rearrangement links TRBV7-9 to TRBJ1-1; no definite D call. This CDR3 comprises 13 residues. Trimming took off 1 base at V and 1 base at J, with 4 bases between the two ends. In germline, CDR1 is SEHNR, CDR2 FQNEAQ (reference sequence). The CDR3 nucleotides read TGTGCCAGCAGCTTAGGCGAGAACACTGAAGCTTTCTTT. Translated: CASSLGENTEAFF. The complete variable domain, with remaining parts taken from reference TRBV7-9 and TRBJ1-1, reads DTGVSQNPRHKITKRGQNVTFRCDPISEHNRLYWYRQTLGQGPEFLTYFQNEAQLEKSRLLSDRFSAERPKGSFSTLEIQRTEQGDSAMYLCASSLGENTEAFFGQGTRLTVV.

This chain connects TRBV16 to TRBJ1-4; D remains ambiguous. With 1 base removed from V and 4 bases from J, the gap between germline ends came to 1 base. Germline CDR1 is KGHSY and CDR2 is FQNENV. This CDR3 comprises 12 residues. CDR3 residues: CASSQYNEKLFF. CDR3 coding DNA: TGTGCCAGCAGCCAATATAATGAAAAACTGTTTTTT.

A note on this clone: A clone one base away is much larger, so this may be a read error. The J gene is TRBJ2-1, the V gene TRBV28; maybe TRBD2 (5 bases). The CDR3 sequence is 11 residues long. Trimming pared 7 bases from V and 10 bases from J, leaving 11 bases between. In germline, CDR1 is MDHEN, CDR2 SYDVKM. The CDR3 region has the DNA TGTGCCAGCACTCCGAGGGTGGAGCAGTTCTTC. Its translation is CASTPRVEQFF.

This chain joins TRBV10-2 and TRBJ1-1; no firm D call. The V end lost 3 bases, the J end lost 2 bases, and 7 bases lay between the germline ends. The length of the CDR3 is 13 residues. The germline gives CDR1 WSHSY, CDR2 SAAADI. The CDR3 region has the DNA TGCGCCAGCAGTGACCCGGCAAACACTGAAGCTTTCTTT. Protein sequence: CASSDPANTEAFF.

The chain has TRBV30 and TRBJ1-4; D is perhaps TRBD1 (5 bases). V shed 4 bases and J shed 7 bases, with 13 bases lying between them. The CDR3 spans 13 residues. Germline V gene lookup returns CDR1 GTSNPN and CDR2 SVGIG (reference sequence). The chain's CDR3 is CAWNGGGGEKLFF. CDR3 nucleotide sequence: TGTGCCTGGAACGGCGGGGGAGGTGAAAAACTGTTTTTT.

The rearrangement links TRBV5-1 to TRBJ2-2; D is uncertain. CDR1 is SGHRS and CDR2 is YFSETQ in the germline V gene. The CDR3 covers 11 residues. V dropped 1 base and J dropped 14 bases, with 9 bases sitting between them. The CDR3 is CASSLSLRLFF. In nucleotides, the CDR3 is TGCGCCAGCAGCTTGTCTCTCCGCCTGTTTTTT.

The V call is TRBV5-1, the J call TRBJ1-1; the D gene is possibly TRBD1 (5 bases). Germline CDR1 and CDR2: SGHRS and YFSETQ. The CDR3 has 15 amino acids. The ends were cut back, 0 bases at V and 12 bases at J, with 21 bases in the middle. The CDR3: CASSLAMGVYSMTFF. DNA for the CDR3: TGCGCCAGCAGCTTGGCCATGGGGGTGTATAGCATGACTTTCTTT.

This chain links TRBV20-1 with TRBJ1-1; D ambiguous. V lost 4 bases and J lost 11, with 11 bases in between. Germline values: CDR1 DFQATT, CDR2 SNEGSKA (reference sequence). The CDR3 has 10 amino acids. CDR3: CSATRTWAFF. The CDR3 DNA follows: TGCAGTGCTACCAGGACTTGGGCTTTCTTT.

The chain links TRBV7-9 to TRBJ2-1; the D gene could be TRBD1 or TRBD2 (6 bases each). V gave up 1 base and J gave up 4 bases, with 14 bases separating them. The germline V gene encodes CDR1 SEHNR and CDR2 FQNEAQ (reference sequence). This CDR3 is built from 16 residues. Written as DNA, the CDR3 is TGTGCCAGCAGCTTAGATTCCGCGGGACATTACAATGAGCAGTTCTTC. Amino acid sequence: CASSLDSAGHYNEQFF.

For this clone: One end of the junction does not line up with germline, which may come from a read error. Other DNA sequences in this specimen translate into the identical CDR3. The chain links TRBV2 to TRBJ2-2; D ambiguous. Germline CDR1 is SNHLY and CDR2 is FYNNEI. The length of the CDR3 is 14 residues. In nucleotides, the CDR3 is TGTGCCAGCAGGGAAGATACGAACACCGGGGAGCTGTTTTTT. Translation gives CASREDTNTGELFF.

The rearrangement joins TRBV25-1 to TRBJ2-6; D call uncertain. Germline CDR1 reads MGHDK; CDR2 reads SYGVNS. V lost 6 bases, J lost 0 bases, and 6 bases lay in between. The CDR3 has 14 residues. The chain's CDR3 is CASRTNSGANVLTF. The DNA of the CDR3 is TGTGCCAGCAGGACGAACTCTGGGGCCAACGTCCTGACTTTC.

The count of this clone is one. The chain recombines TRBV7-6 with TRBJ2-1; possibly TRBD2 for D (7 bases). Germline V CDR1 and CDR2: SGHVS, FNYEAQ. V was shortened by 3 bases and J by 0 bases, with 12 bases between the two germline ends. The CDR3 is 16 amino acids. The CDR3 DNA sequence: TGTGCCAGCAGCTTGCGCGGGGGCAGCTCCTACAATGAGCAGTTCTTC. Protein: CASSLRGGSSYNEQFF.

The chain recombines TRBV5-1 with TRBJ1-2, with D unclear. Germline-derived CDR1 and CDR2 are SGHRS and YFSETQ. This CDR3 has 15 residues. The germline V and J ends were trimmed by 1 base and 3 bases, with 13 bases remaining between them. The CDR3 spells CASSLFGDSDYGYTF. CDR3 coding DNA: TGCGCCAGCAGCTTGTTTGGGGATTCGGACTATGGCTACACCTTC.

This clone has more than one count but fewer than ten. The chain carries TRBV14 and TRBJ2-3; D gene uncertain. The V gene lost 5 bases and the J gene lost 5 bases, with 5 bases spanning the gap. The CDR3 totals 11 residues. Germline-derived CDR1 and CDR2 are SGHDN and FVKESK. The CDR3 region has the DNA TGTGCCAGCAGCAAAGGAGATACGCAGTATTTT. Translating it yields CASSKGDTQYF. The whole variable domain, filled in from reference TRBV14 and TRBJ2-3, reads EAGVTQFPSHSVIEKGQTVTLRCDPISGHDNLYWYRRVMGKEIKFLLHFVKESKQDESGMPNNRFLAERTGGTYSTLKVQPAELEDSGVYFCASSKGDTQYFGPGTRLTVL.

As concerns this clone: Other DNA variants within this sample encode the same CDR3. The genes are TRBV29-1 and TRBJ1-5; possible D gene TRBD1, 6 bases. The germline V gene has CDR1 SQVTM and CDR2 ANQGSEA. V was pared by 7 bases and J by 3 bases, with 13 bases between. The CDR3 is made up of 13 amino acids. This CDR3 is CSASDRNNQPQHF. The DNA for the CDR3 is TGCAGCGCATCGGACAGAAACAATCAGCCCCAGCATTTT. The full variable domain, with the rest looked up from reference TRBV29-1 and TRBJ1-5, is SAVISQKPSRDICQRGTSLTIQCQVDSQVTMMFWYRQQPGQSLTLIATANQGSEATYESGFVIDKFPISRPNLTFSTLTVSNMSPEDSSIYLCSASDRNNQPQHFGDGTRLSIL.

The chain uses TRBV19 and TRBJ2-7; no clear D. Trimming shortened V by 5 bases and J by 6 bases, and 17 bases separated the two germline ends. Germline CDR1 LNHDA, CDR2 SQIVND (reference sequence). The CDR3 is 14 amino acids. CDR3 sequence reads: CASSARTQTGEQYF. The CDR3 nucleotides read TGTGCCAGTAGTGCTCGGACCCAAACGGGCGAGCAGTACTTC.

A note on this clone: A read error may account for a junction end that differs from germline. This sequence joins TRBV29-1 and TRBJ1-1; no clear D. This CDR3 comprises 14 residues. Germline V CDR1 and CDR2: SQVTM, ANQGSEA. CDR3 DNA: TGCAGCGTGGAAGGATCGTTCATGAACACTGAAGCTTTCTTT. Translation: CSVEGSFMNTEAFF.

This CDR3 is CASSRQREYNEQFF. Written as DNA, the CDR3 is TGCGCCAGCAGCCGCCAGCGGGAGTACAATGAGCAGTTCTTC. The chain joins TRBV4-3 to TRBJ2-1, with TRBD2 matching over 8 bases. The CDR3 contains 14 residues. With V trimmed by 4 bases and J by 4 bases, 3 bases remained unmatched. Germline V CDR1 and CDR2: LGHNA, YSLEER.

This chain connects TRBV4-2 to TRBJ2-7; 9 bases are a match to TRBD2. V was pared by 2 bases and J by 5 bases, with 4 bases of the junction left unmatched. CDR3 length equals 14 residues. The germline gives CDR1 LGHNA, CDR2 YNFKEQ. The CDR3 sequence: CASSQQREVNEQYF. The DNA of the CDR3 is TGTGCCAGCAGCCAACAGCGGGAGGTCAACGAGCAGTACTTC.